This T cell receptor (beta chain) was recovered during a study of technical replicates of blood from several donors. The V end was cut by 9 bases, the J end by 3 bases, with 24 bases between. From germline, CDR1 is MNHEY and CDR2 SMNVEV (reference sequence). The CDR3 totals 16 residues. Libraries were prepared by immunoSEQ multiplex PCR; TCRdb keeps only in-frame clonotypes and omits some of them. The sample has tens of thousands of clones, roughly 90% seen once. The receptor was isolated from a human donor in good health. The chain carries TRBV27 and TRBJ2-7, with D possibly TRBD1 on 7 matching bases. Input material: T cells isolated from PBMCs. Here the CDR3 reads CASWREGTEGLYEQYF. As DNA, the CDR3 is TGTGCCAGTTGGAGGGAAGGGACAGAAGGCCTCTACGAGCAGTACTTC.